The present TCR beta chain was sequenced within a study of breast tumors, draining lymph nodes, adjacent tissues. Study-level findings and limits: Data only fit, rather than demonstrated, lymph node origin of most tumor T cells. Data fit most tumor T cells coming from lymph node, expanding in tumor. Tumor TCR diversity was below lymph nodes but above nontumor tissue. Compared with basal-like, luminal-like tumors shared significantly more repertoire with nontumor tissue.

This clonotype has a count of ten or more. Its antigen is unknown. The lymph nodes were axillary draining lymph nodes from breast cancer patients. From the multiplex PCR reads, TCRdb called clonotypes with MiXCR, one entry per CDR3 protein. The table has 120,000 to 150,000 distinct CDR3 sequences, approximately 29% seen once. From germline, CDR1 is GTSNPN and CDR2 SVGIG (reference sequence). The CDR3 runs to 13 residues. V lost 2 bases and J lost 10, with 12 bases in between. The receptor was derived from a female donor with breast cancer. Some clones in this sample may be carry-over from other donors' samples. Material for sequencing was axillary lymph node tissue. The J gene is TRBJ1-6, the V gene TRBV30; possibly TRBD1 for D (6 bases). The CDR3 protein is CAWSKQGGSPLHF. As DNA, the CDR3 is TGTGCCTGGAGTAAACAGGGAGGGTCACCCCTCCACTTT.